The present entry profiles one T cell receptor (beta chain) with its context. This entry belongs to a study of cytomegalovirus exposure and HLA in healthy donors. Trimming took 2 bases from V and 6 from J, leaving 19 bases between them. The CDR3 spans 16 residues. The germline gives CDR1 SGHRS, CDR2 YFSETQ. The assay was immunoSEQ multiplex PCR, and TCRdb's table has in-frame clones only and misses some. The sample has some 180,000 clones, roughly 86% seen once. This clonotype was sampled from a man under 40 in good health and CMV-seropositive. The chain uses TRBV5-1 and TRBJ2-3; D perhaps matches TRBD2 (6 bases). The specimen was PBMCs. In DNA form, the CDR3 reads TGCGCCAGCAGCTTCTCTAGCGCCCGAAAGGGGGATACGCAGTATTTT. Its translation is CASSFSSARKGDTQYF.